The 15 T cell receptor beta chains presented below share a single source sample, sequenced in a study of blood T cell repertoires in COVID-19. Profiling relied on immunoSEQ multiplex PCR, and the TCRdb table lists in-frame clones only, not all of them. The data show about 290,000 clones, approximately 80% seen once. Sequenced sample: peripheral blood. These receptors originate from a woman aged 45-59 years with active or convalescent COVID-19.

Remarks on this clone: One end of the junction is discordant with germline, which a read error may explain. The chain has TRBV18 and TRBJ2-5; D is possibly TRBD1 (6 bases). There are 16 residues in the CDR3. CDR1 is KGHSH, CDR2 LQKENI, per germline. CDR3 sequence: CASSLRQVPGQGTQYF. The CDR3 DNA reads as TGTGCCAGCTCACTTCGACAGGTCCCAGGGCAAGGGACCCAGTACTTC.

The chain employs TRBV7-2 and TRBJ2-7; 7 bases align to TRBD1. Germline CDR1 SGHTA, CDR2 FQGNSA. This CDR3 is 16 amino acids long. V gave up 4 bases and J gave up 1 base; unmatched junction bases: 10. The CDR3 loop reads CASSYGTGTASYEQYF. The DNA for the CDR3 is TGTGCCAGCAGCTACGGGACCGGGACAGCTTCCTACGAGCAGTACTTC.

This sequence joins TRBV2 and TRBJ2-5; TRBD2 agrees at 8 bases. The CDR3 is 14 residues long. The V segment lost 5 bases and the J segment 1 base; nucleotides outside the gene matches: 3. Per germline, CDR1 SNHLY and CDR2 FYNNEI. The CDR3 is CASSFGTSQETQYF. The CDR3 DNA is TGTGCCAGCAGTTTCGGGACTAGCCAAGAGACCCAGTACTTC.

Comments on this clone: Its ends do not fully match the called genes, so a read error is possible. Other DNA sequences in this specimen translate into the identical CDR3. The V and J genes are TRBV19 and TRBJ1-2, with TRBD1 matching over 11 bases. The CDR3 sequence is 14 residues long. Per germline, CDR1 LNHDA and CDR2 SQIVND (reference sequence). The CDR3 protein is CASSRRTGGVGYTF. CDR3 DNA: TGTGCCAGTAGTAGACGGACAGGGGGCGTCGGCTACACATTC.

This chain uses TRBV30 with TRBJ1-3; 8 bases are shared with TRBD1. The CDR3 loop spans 14 amino acids. V trimming: 3 bases; J trimming: 1 base; junction bases outside the gene matches: 2. Germline CDR1 reads GTSNPN; CDR2 reads SVGIG (reference sequence). CDR3 DNA: TGTGCCTGGAGCCGGACAGGGTCTGGAAACACCATATATTTT. Protein sequence: CAWSRTGSGNTIYF.

V is TRBV7-6 and J is TRBJ2-1; 7 bases line up with TRBD2. Germline-derived CDR1 and CDR2 are SGHVS and FNYEAQ. The V segment lost 5 bases and the J segment 12 bases; nucleotides outside the gene matches: 10. This CDR3 region has 13 residues. The CDR3 region has the DNA TGTGCCAGCAGCCCCCGGACTAGTGGTATGCAGTTCTTC. Protein sequence: CASSPRTSGMQFF.

The CDR3 reads CAWAGGGYNEQFF. The CDR3 nucleotides are TGTGCCTGGGCCGGGGGAGGATACAATGAGCAGTTCTTC. This chain joins TRBV30 and TRBJ2-1, with a possible D match to TRBD2 (6 bases). This CDR3 has 13 amino acids. CDR1 is GTSNPN, CDR2 SVGIG, per germline (reference sequence). V lost 5 bases, J lost 4 bases, and 12 bases lay in between.

This clone was observed a single time. The genes are TRBV6-5 and TRBJ2-5; 7 nucleotides line up with TRBD1. The CDR3 totals 13 residues. J was trimmed by 4 bases and V by 11 bases; bases with no gene match: 10. Germline V gene sequence: CDR1 MNHEY, CDR2 SVGAGI. CDR3 region: CAGTLAGGETQYF. The CDR3 DNA sequence: TGTGCCGGCACCTTGGCAGGGGGAGAGACCCAGTACTTC.

The chain uses TRBV28 and TRBJ1-5; 7 nucleotides line up with TRBD1. V was clipped by 1 base and J by 3 bases; unmatched bases: 3. Germline-derived CDR1 and CDR2 are MDHEN and SYDVKM. The CDR3 contains 15 residues. The CDR3 DNA reads TGTGCCAGCAGTTTATTGGGACAGATCAATCAGCCCCAGCATTTT. Amino acid sequence: CASSLLGQINQPQHF.

The chain has TRBV7-2 and TRBJ2-1; D ambiguous. This CDR3 has 12 residues. Between the trimmed V and J ends, which lost 5 bases and 9 bases, there was a span of 11 bases. Germline V lookup: CDR1 SGHTA, CDR2 FQGNSA. CDR3 residues: CASSADTFEQFF. The DNA of the CDR3 is TGTGCCAGCAGCGCCGACACATTTGAGCAGTTCTTC.

The chain employs TRBV28 and TRBJ2-2, with TRBD2 matching over 13 bases. J was trimmed by 5 bases and V by 5 bases; bases with no gene match: 14. Looked up from germline, CDR1 is MDHEN and CDR2 is SYDVKM. The CDR3 is 19 residues long. The CDR3 DNA reads as TGTGCCAGCAGTCCGACCGTACTAGCGGGAGGGCGAAGAACCGGGGAGCTGTTTTTT. Protein sequence: CASSPTVLAGGRRTGELFF.

V gene TRBV14 combines with J gene TRBJ2-3; D not resolved. The CDR3 covers 12 residues. The V end lost 4 bases, the J end lost 2 bases, and 4 bases lay between the germline ends. Germline V lookup: CDR1 SGHDN, CDR2 FVKESK. The CDR3 region has the DNA TGTGCCAGCAGCCCCGTCACAGATACGCAGTATTTT. As protein: CASSPVTDTQYF.

A remark on this clone: The identical CDR3 is also encoded by other nucleotide sequences in the sample. The chain uses TRBV6-5 and TRBJ2-1; 8 bases align to TRBD2. CDR1 MNHEY and CDR2 SVGAGI come from the germline V gene. CDR3 length: 15 residues. The ends lost 3 bases at V and 0 bases at J; junction bases unmatched: 1. DNA for the CDR3: TGTGCCAGCAGTTATGCGGGAGGCTCCTACAATGAGCAGTTCTTC. Translated, it gives CASSYAGGSYNEQFF.

The chain combines TRBV3-1 (or the pseudogene TRBV3-2) with TRBJ2-7, with 9 bases lining up with TRBD2. The CDR3 is made up of 18 amino acids. In germline, CDR1 is LGHDT, CDR2 YNNKEL (reference sequence). Trimming cost V 2 bases and J 9 bases; bases outside gene matches: 20. CDR3: CASSQRFQIAGASERQYF. CDR3 coding DNA: TGTGCCAGCAGCCAACGTTTTCAGATAGCGGGGGCGTCAGAGAGGCAGTACTTC.

This clone is a singleton in its sample. The chain joins TRBV7-3 to TRBJ2-3, with D perhaps matching TRBD2 (5 bases). The CDR3 is 14 residues long. Germline CDR1 and CDR2: SGHTA and FQGTGA. V was clipped by 5 bases and J by 2 bases, with 11 bases between them. The CDR3 sequence is CASSHGAVTDTQYF. As DNA, the CDR3 is TGTGCCAGCAGCCACGGAGCGGTCACAGATACGCAGTATTTT.